This is a list of T cell receptor beta chains from one sample in a study of cytomegalovirus exposure and HLA in healthy donors. Produced via immunoSEQ multiplex PCR; TCRdb's table is partial and in-frame only. The sample consists of around 170,000 clones, approximately 78% of them appearing once. Sequenced: PBMCs. These receptors were obtained from a woman aged 18-29 years in good health and CMV-seronegative. CDR3s include the opening cysteine and the closing phenylalanine or tryptophan. The D gene is left open where the match is weak. Not every row has a clone size; where given, it reads once, few, many or a size class.

NA,NA,TRBJ2-2,TRBV7-6,CASGGGGWSGELFF,TGTGCCAGCGGAGGGGGGGGCTGGAGCGGGGAGCTGTTTTTT
TRBD2,NA,TRBJ2-2,TRBV7-3,CASSEGLAGGPSGELFF,TGTGCCAGCAGCGAGGGACTAGCGGGAGGGCCATCCGGGGAGCTGTTTTTT
TRBD1,NA,TRBJ2-7,TRBV19,CASSRDRGYEQYF,TGTGCCAGTAGTAGGGACAGGGGCTACGAGCAGTACTTC
NA,NA,TRBJ2-2,TRBV2,CASSWTAGTTGELFF,TGTGCCAGCAGTTGGACAGCCGGAACCACCGGGGAGCTGTTTTTT
NA,NA,TRBJ1-1,TRBV7-9,CSSSSPQVLNTEAFF,TGTTCCAGCAGCTCGCCCCAGGTTCTGAACACTGAAGCTTTCTTT
NA,NA,TRBJ1-3,TRBV2,CATVVRTAGNTIYF,TGTGCCACCGTGGTACGGACAGCGGGAAACACCATATATTTT
NA,NA,TRBJ2-3,TRBV25-1,CASSGQWADTQYF,TGTGCCAGCAGCGGACAGTGGGCAGATACGCAGTATTTT
TRBD1,NA,TRBJ2-7,TRBV28,CASRLYGQEDRQYF,TGTGCCAGCAGACTCTACGGACAGGAGGACAGACAGTACTTC
TRBD2,NA,TRBJ2-3,TRBV6-4,CARGFKFRRGRCTDTQYF,TGTGCCAGGGGGTTTAAATTCCGGCGGGGGAGGTGCACAGATACGCAGTATTTT
NA,NA,TRBJ1-2,TRBV10-1,CASTRGSKSNYGYTF,TGCGCCAGCACCAGAGGAAGCAAGTCCAACTATGGCTACACCTTC
TRBD1,few,TRBJ2-7,TRBV7-9,CASSFTPPDRDYEQYF,TGTGCCAGCAGCTTTACCCCGCCTGACAGGGACTACGAGCAGTACTTC
NA,NA,TRBJ1-2,TRBV7-9,CASSRTDYGYTF,TGTGCCAGCAGCCGGACAGACTATGGCTACACCTTC
NA,NA,TRBJ2-7,TRBV7-9,CASSLDWALSYEQYF,TGTGCCAGCAGCTTAGACTGGGCCCTCTCCTACGAGCAGTACTTC
TRBD1,NA,TRBJ1-6,TRBV5-1,CASSQTGTAWIDDSPLHF,TGCGCCAGCAGCCAAACCGGGACAGCTTGGATTGATGATTCACCCCTCCACTTT
NA,NA,TRBJ2-7,TRBV27,CASSLLATGEQYF,TGTGCCAGCAGTTTACTAGCGACGGGGGAGCAGTACTTC
NA,NA,TRBJ1-1,TRBV10-3,CAISDPEGRGRTMNTEAFF,TGTGCCATCAGTGACCCAGAGGGCAGGGGACGGACCATGAACACTGAAGCTTTCTTT
NA,NA,TRBJ2-1,TRBV18,CASSAGSEEQFF,TGTGCCAGCTCGGCGGGCTCCGAGGAGCAGTTCTTC
TRBD1,NA,TRBJ1-1,TRBV10-1,CASRRGLETEAFF,TGCGCCAGCAGAAGGGGGCTGGAGACTGAAGCTTTCTTT
TRBD2,NA,TRBJ2-2,TRBV19,CASTPGGRIVGELFF,TGTGCCAGTACCCCAGGCGGGAGAATCGTCGGGGAGCTGTTTTTT
TRBD1,NA,TRBJ1-2,TRBV20-1,CSARTGGGYTF,TGCAGTGCTAGGACAGGGGGTGGCTACACCTTC
TRBD2,NA,TRBJ2-2,TRBV2,CASTGLAGRTGELFF,TGTGCCAGCACCGGACTAGCGGGGCGTACCGGGGAGCTGTTTTTT
NA,NA,TRBJ2-2,TRBV4-1,CASSHIGTLDTGELFF,TGCGCCAGCAGCCATATCGGGACTTTGGACACCGGGGAGCTGTTTTTT